The source of this T cell receptor beta chain is a study of T cell responses to AZD1222 COVID-19 vaccine. The repertoire was sequenced with immunoSEQ multiplex PCR; TCRdb's copy has only in-frame clones and lacks some. The data contain 150,000 to 170,000 clones, less than 90% of them singletons. The CDR3 sequence is 14 residues long. V lost 7 bases to trimming and J lost 2 bases; unmatched junction nucleotides: 6. This chain links TRBV23-1 with TRBJ2-7, with 9 bases that match TRBD1. TRBV23-1 belongs to the ORF category, with a function that is uncertain. Sample: peripheral blood, taken on day 0 of AZD1222 vaccination. This clonotype originated in an adult in good health. For the CDR3, the DNA is TGCGCCAGCATACCGGGACAGGGACCCTACGAGCAGTACTTC. The encoded protein is CASIPGQGPYEQYF.